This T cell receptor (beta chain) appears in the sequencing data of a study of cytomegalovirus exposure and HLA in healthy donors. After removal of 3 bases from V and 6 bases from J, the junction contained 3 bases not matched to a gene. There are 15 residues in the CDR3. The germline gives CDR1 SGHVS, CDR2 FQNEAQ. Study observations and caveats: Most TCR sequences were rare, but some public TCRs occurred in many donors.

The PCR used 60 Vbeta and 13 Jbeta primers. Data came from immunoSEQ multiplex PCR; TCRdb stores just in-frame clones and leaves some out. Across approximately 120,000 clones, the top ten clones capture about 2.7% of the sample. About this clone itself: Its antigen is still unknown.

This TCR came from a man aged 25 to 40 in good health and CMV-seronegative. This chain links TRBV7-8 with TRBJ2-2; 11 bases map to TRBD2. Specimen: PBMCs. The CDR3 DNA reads TGTGCCAGCAGCTTTGGACTAGCGGGCTCCGGGGAGCTGTTTTTT. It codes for CASSFGLAGSGELFF.